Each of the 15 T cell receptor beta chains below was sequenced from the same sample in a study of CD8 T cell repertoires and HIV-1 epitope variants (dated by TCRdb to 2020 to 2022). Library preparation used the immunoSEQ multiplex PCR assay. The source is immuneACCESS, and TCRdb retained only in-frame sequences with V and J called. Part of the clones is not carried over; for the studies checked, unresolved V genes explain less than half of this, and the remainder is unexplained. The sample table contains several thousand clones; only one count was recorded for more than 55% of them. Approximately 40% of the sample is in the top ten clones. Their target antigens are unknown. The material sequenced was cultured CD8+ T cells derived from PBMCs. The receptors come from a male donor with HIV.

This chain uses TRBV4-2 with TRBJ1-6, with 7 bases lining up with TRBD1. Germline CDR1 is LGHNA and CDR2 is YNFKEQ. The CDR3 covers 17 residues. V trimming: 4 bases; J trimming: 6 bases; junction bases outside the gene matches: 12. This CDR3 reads CASSPPTGELGNSPLHF. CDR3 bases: TGTGCCAGCAGCCCGCCTACAGGGGAATTGGGTAATTCACCCCTCCACTTT.

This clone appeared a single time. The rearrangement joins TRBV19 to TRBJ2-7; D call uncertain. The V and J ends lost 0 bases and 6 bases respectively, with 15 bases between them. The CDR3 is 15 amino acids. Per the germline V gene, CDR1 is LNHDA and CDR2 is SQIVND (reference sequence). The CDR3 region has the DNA TGTGCCAGTAGTATAGATCGGAACGATGAGCGCGAGCAGTACTTC. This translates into CASSIDRNDEREQYF.

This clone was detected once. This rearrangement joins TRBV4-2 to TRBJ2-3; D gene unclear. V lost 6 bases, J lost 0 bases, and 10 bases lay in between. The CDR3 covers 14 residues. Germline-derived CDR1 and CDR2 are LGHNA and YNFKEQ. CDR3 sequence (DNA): TGTGCCAGCAGTGCAGAGACTAGCACAGATACGCAGTATTTT. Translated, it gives CASSAETSTDTQYF.

The CDR3 nucleotides read TGTGCCAGCCTCCCCCTGGGTCCTACCTCCTACGAGCAGTACTTC. Translation: CASLPLGPTSYEQYF. The chain joins TRBV28 to TRBJ2-7; no firm D call. Germline V lookup: CDR1 MDHEN, CDR2 SYDVKM. V was pared by 8 bases and J by 0 bases, with 17 bases between. CDR3 length: 15 residues.

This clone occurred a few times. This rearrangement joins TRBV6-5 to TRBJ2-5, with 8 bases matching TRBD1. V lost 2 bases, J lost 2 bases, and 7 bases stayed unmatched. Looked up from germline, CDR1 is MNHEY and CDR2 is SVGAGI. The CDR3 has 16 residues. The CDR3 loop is CASSYAVGTGQETQYF. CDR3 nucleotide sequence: TGTGCCAGCAGTTACGCTGTCGGGACAGGACAAGAGACCCAGTACTTC.

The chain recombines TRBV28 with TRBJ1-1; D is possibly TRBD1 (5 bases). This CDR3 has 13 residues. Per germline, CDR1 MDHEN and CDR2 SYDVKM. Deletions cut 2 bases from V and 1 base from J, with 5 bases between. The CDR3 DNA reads TGTGCCAGCAGTTTAGACAGGAACACTGAAGCTTTCTTT. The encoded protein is CASSLDRNTEAFF.

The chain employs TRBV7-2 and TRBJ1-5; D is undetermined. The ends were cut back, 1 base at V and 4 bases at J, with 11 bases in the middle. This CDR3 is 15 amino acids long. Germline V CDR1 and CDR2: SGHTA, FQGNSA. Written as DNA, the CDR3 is TGTGCCAGCAGCTTAGACGTCTTTGTGAATCAGCCCCAGCATTTT. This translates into CASSLDVFVNQPQHF.

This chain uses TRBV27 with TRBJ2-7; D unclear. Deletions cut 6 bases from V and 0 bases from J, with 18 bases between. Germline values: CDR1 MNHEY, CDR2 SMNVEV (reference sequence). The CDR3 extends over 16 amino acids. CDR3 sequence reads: CASRGTTTLGSYEQYF. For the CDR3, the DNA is TGTGCCAGCAGGGGTACAACGACCCTCGGCTCCTACGAGCAGTACTTC.

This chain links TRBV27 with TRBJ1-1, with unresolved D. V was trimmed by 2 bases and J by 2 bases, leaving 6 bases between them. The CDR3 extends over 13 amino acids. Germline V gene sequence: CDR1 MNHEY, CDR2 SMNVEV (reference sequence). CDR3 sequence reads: CASSLGTNTEAFF. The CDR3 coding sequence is TGTGCCAGCAGTTTAGGCACAAACACTGAAGCTTTCTTT.

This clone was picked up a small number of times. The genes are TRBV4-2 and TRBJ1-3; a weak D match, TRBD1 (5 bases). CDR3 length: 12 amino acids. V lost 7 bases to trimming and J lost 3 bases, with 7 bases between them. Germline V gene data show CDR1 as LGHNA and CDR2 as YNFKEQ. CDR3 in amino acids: CASMGGGNTIYF. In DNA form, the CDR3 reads TGTGCCAGCATGGGGGGTGGAAACACCATATATTTT.

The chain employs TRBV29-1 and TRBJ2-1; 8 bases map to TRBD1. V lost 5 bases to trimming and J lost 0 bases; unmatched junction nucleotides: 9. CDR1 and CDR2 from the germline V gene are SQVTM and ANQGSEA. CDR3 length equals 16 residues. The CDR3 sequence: CSVIRTGFSSYNEQFF. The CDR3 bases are TGCAGCGTTATCAGGACAGGGTTTAGCTCCTACAATGAGCAGTTCTTC.

CDR3 sequence: CASSLVQGALTGELFF. The CDR3 DNA follows: TGCGCCAGCAGCTTGGTGCAGGGGGCTCTAACCGGGGAGCTGTTTTTT. This chain links TRBV5-1 with TRBJ2-2, with 8 positions matching TRBD1. The germline V gene has CDR1 SGHRS and CDR2 YFSETQ. Trimming at V came to 0 bases and at J to 5 bases, leaving 6 bases not matched to a gene. This CDR3 is 16 amino acids long. The variable domain in full, completed from reference TRBV5-1 and TRBJ2-2, reads KAGVTQTPRYLIKTRGQQVTLSCSPISGHRSVSWYQQTPGQGLQFLFEYFSETQRNKGNFPGRFSGRQFSNSRSEMNVSTLELGDSALYLCASSLVQGALTGELFFGEGSRLTVL.

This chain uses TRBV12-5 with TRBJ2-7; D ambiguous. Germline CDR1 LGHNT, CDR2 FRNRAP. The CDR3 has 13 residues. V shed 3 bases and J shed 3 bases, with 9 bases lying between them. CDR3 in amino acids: CASGLDGSYEQYF. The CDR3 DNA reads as TGTGCTAGTGGTTTAGATGGCAGCTACGAGCAGTACTTC.

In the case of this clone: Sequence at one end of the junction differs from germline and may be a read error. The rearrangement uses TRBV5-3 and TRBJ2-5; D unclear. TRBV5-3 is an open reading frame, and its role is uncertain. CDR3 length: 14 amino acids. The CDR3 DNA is TGTGCCAGCAGCTTCCTAACACCTCAAGAGACCCAGTACTTC. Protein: CASSFLTPQETQYF.

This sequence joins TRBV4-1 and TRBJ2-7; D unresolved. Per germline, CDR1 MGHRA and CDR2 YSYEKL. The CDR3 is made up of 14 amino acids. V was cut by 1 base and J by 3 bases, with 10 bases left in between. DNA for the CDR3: TGCGCCAGCAGCCAAGGCCCAGGTATCTACGAGCAGTACTTC. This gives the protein CASSQGPGIYEQYF.